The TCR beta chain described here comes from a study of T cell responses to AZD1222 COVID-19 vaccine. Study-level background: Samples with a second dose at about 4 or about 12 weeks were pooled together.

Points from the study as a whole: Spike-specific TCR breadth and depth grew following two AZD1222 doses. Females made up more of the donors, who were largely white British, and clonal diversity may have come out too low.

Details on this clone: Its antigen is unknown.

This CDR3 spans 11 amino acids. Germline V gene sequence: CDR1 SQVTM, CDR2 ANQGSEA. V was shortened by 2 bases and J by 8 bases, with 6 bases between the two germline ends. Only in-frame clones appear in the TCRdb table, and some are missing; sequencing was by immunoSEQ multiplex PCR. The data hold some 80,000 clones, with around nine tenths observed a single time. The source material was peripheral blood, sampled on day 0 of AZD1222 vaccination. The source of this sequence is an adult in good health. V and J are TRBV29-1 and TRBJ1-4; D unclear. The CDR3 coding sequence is TGCAGCGTTGAAATAGTCGAAAAACTGTTTTTT. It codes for CSVEIVEKLFF.